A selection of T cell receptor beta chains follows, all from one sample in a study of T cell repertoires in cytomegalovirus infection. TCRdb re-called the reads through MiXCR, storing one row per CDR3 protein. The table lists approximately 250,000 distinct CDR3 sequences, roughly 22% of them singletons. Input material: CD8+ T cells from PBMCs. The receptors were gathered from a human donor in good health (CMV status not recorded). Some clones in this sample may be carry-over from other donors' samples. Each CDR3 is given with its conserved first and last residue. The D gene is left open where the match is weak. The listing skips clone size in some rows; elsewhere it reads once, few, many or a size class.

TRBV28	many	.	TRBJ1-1	CASSLRTNSMNTEAFF	TGTGCCAGCAGTTTAAGGACGAACAGCATGAACACTGAAGCTTTCTTT
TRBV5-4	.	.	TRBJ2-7	CASTVDSPSYEQYF	TGTGCCAGCACCGTTGACAGCCCCTCCTACGAGCAGTACTTC
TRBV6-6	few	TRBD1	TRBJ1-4	CASSHSFSGQGSEKLFF	TGTGCCAGCAGTCACTCATTTTCCGGACAGGGGAGCGAAAAACTGTTTTTT
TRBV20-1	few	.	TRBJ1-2	CSASFAGYGYTF	TGCAGTGCTAGTTTCGCAGGCTATGGCTACACCTTC
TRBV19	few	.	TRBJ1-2	CASSILGGSPYGYTF	TGTGCCAGTAGTATCCTCGGGGGCAGCCCCTATGGCTACACCTTC
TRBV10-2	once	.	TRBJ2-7	CASSDGVGYEQYF	TGCGCCAGCAGTGACGGGGTGGGCTACGAGCAGTACTTC
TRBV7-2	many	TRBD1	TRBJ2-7	CASSLGDSAYEQYF	TGTGCCAGCAGCCTCGGGGACAGCGCCTACGAGCAGTACTTC
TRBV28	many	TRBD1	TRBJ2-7	CASSSWDRGMGHEQYF	TGTGCCAGCAGTTCCTGGGACAGAGGTATGGGGCACGAGCAGTACTTC
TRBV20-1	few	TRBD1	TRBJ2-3	CSAESGTASISSTDTQYF	TGCAGTGCGGAGTCGGGGACAGCATCTATCTCAAGCACAGATACGCAGTATTTT
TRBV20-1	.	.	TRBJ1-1	CSATDSPNTEAFF	TGCAGTGCAACAGACAGCCCGAACACTGAAGCTTTCTTT
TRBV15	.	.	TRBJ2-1	CATSRDRGSYNEQFF	TGTGCCACCAGCAGAGATAGGGGCTCCTACAATGAGCAGTTCTTC
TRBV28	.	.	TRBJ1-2	CASTLGEYWGGYTF	TGTGCCAGCACCCTAGGGGAGTACTGGGGTGGCTACACCTTC
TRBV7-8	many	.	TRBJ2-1	CASSRWDETYNEQFF	TGTGCCAGCAGCCGGTGGGACGAGACCTACAATGAGCAGTTCTTC
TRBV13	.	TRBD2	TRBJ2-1	CASSPGLAGDNEQFF	TGTGCCAGCAGCCCCGGACTAGCGGGGGACAATGAGCAGTTCTTC
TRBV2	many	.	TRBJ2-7	CASSDEDGLPYEQYF	TGTGCCAGCAGTGATGAAGACGGACTTCCCTACGAGCAGTACTTC
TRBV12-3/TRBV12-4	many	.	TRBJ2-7	CASSPGPANEQYF	TGTGCCAGCAGTCCGGGACCAGCGAACGAGCAGTACTTC
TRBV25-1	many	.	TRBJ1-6	CASSKQGAASPLHF	TGTGCCAGCAGTAAACAAGGGGCAGCGTCACCCCTCCACTTT
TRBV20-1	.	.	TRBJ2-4	CSARIDTKNIQYF	TGCAGTGCCAGGATAGATACCAAAAACATTCAGTACTTC
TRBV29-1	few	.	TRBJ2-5	CSVEVGETQYF	TGCAGCGTTGAGGTGGGGGAGACCCAGTACTTC
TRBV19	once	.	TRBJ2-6	CASHRGANVLTF	TGTGCCAGTCACAGGGGGGCCAACGTCCTGACTTTC